These T cell receptor beta chains were read from a single sample in a study of T cells in Graves' hyperthyroidism and ophthalmopathy. TCRdb re-derived calls from the multiplex PCR reads in MiXCR, one entry per CDR3 protein. The data show some 560,000 distinct CDR3 sequences, 12% to 15% seen once. The sample comprised blood. The receptors come from a woman in her thirties or forties with Graves' hyperthyroidism. CDR3s include the opening cysteine and the closing phenylalanine or tryptophan. The order of the fields is D gene, clone size, V gene, J gene, CDR3 protein, CDR3 DNA. A D gene is named only where the DNA matches it firmly. Size is stated for part of the rows, as once, few or many counts, or as a class when the clone is expanded.

>-|many|TRBV2|TRBJ2-1
CASSEGSSYNEQFF
TGTGCCAGCAGTGAAGGGAGCTCCTACAATGAGCAGTTCTTC
>-|many|TRBV29-1|TRBJ1-2
CSVEGYHLEPPYYGYTF
TGCAGCGTGGAGGGGTACCACCTGGAACCGCCTTACTATGGCTACACCTTC
>-|few|TRBV7-9|TRBJ2-2
CASSTRDGAGELFF
TGTGCCAGCAGCACAAGGGACGGAGCCGGGGAGCTGTTTTTT
>-|many|TRBV12-5|TRBJ2-5
CASGPYPAEQETQYF
TGTGCTAGTGGTCCCTACCCAGCGGAACAAGAGACCCAGTACTTC
>-|-|TRBV9|TRBJ2-4
CASSVGQWDIQYF
TGTGCCAGCAGCGTAGGTCAGTGGGACATTCAGTACTTC
>-|few|TRBV6-1|TRBJ1-5
CASSDRQPQHF
TGTGCCAGCAGTGATAGGCAGCCCCAGCATTTT
>-|many|TRBV3-1|TRBJ1-3
CATQQGNTIYF
TGTGCCACCCAACAGGGAAACACCATATATTTT
>-|many|TRBV29-1|TRBJ1-1
CSIRGGTEAFF
TGCAGCATTAGGGGAGGCACTGAAGCTTTCTTT
>TRBD2|few|TRBV20-1|TRBJ2-3
CSALGLAGVPDTQYF
TGCAGTGCTTTAGGACTAGCGGGAGTGCCAGATACGCAGTATTTT
>TRBD2|many|TRBV28|TRBJ2-7
CASSFGLAGTYEQYF
TGTGCCAGCAGTTTCGGACTAGCGGGAACCTACGAGCAGTACTTC
>-|-|TRBV14|TRBJ2-4
CASSHSGLAKNIQYF
TGTGCCAGCAGCCACTCCGGCTTAGCCAAAAACATTCAGTACTTC
>-|many|TRBV2|TRBJ2-2
CASSPAETTGELFF
TGTGCCAGCAGTCCGGCGGAGACTACCGGGGAGCTGTTTTTT
>-|many|TRBV28|TRBJ2-6
CASSRRHSGANVLTF
TGTGCCAGCAGTAGACGGCACTCTGGGGCCAACGTCCTGACTTTC
>TRBD1|many|TRBV27|TRBJ2-7
CASRPGTGAYEQYF
TGTGCCAGCAGGCCCGGGACAGGGGCCTACGAGCAGTACTTC
>-|many|TRBV28|TRBJ2-5
CASSLWAGRQETQYF
TGTGCCAGCAGTTTATGGGCAGGCCGACAAGAGACCCAGTACTTC
>-|-|TRBV20-1|TRBJ2-2
CSANIATGELFF
TGCAGTGCCAATATCGCCACCGGGGAGCTGTTTTTT
>-|-|TRBV6-2/TRBV6-3|TRBJ1-5
CASSIGALSNQPQHF
TGTGCCAGCAGTATAGGAGCTTTGAGCAATCAGCCCCAGCATTTT
>-|many|TRBV27|TRBJ2-6
CASSLIAPPSVLTF
TGTGCCAGCAGTCTCATCGCCCCTCCTTCGGTCCTGACTTTC
>TRBD1|many|TRBV28|TRBJ1-1
CASSFGQGARTEAFF
TGTGCCAGCAGTTTTGGGCAGGGGGCGCGGACTGAAGCTTTCTTT
>TRBD1|many|TRBV29-1|TRBJ1-5
CSDRQGNGNQPQHF
TGCAGCGACCGACAGGGGAACGGCAATCAGCCCCAGCATTTT
>TRBD2|many|TRBV19|TRBJ2-3
CASGTSGTTDTQYF
TGTGCCAGTGGGACTAGCGGGACTACAGATACGCAGTATTTT
>-|few|TRBV27|TRBJ1-4
CASSSLGTAYNEKLFF
TGTGCCAGCAGTTCACTTGGGACGGCCTATAATGAAAAACTGTTTTTT
>TRBD2|many|TRBV5-1|TRBJ2-7
CASSLEWGTSGEQYF
TGCGCCAGCAGCTTGGAATGGGGGACTAGCGGGGAGCAGTACTTC
>-|many|TRBV5-5|TRBJ2-1
CASSLGGVLSYNEQFF
TGTGCCAGCAGCTTGGGAGGGGTCCTCTCCTACAATGAGCAGTTCTTC
>-|-|TRBV20-1|TRBJ2-1
CSAGLGSTSYNEQFF
TGCAGTGCCGGACTCGGGAGTACCTCCTACAATGAGCAGTTCTTC
>TRBD1|many|TRBV24-1|TRBJ2-7
CATSDVGQTGYEQYF
TGTGCCACCAGTGATGTGGGACAGACGGGCTACGAGCAGTACTTC
>TRBD1|many|TRBV28|TRBJ1-6
CASTLGQGSYSPLHF
TGTGCCAGCACCCTTGGACAGGGTTCCTACTCACCCCTCCACTTT
>-|many|TRBV28|TRBJ2-7
CASSPPGAGRHWQYF
TGTGCCAGCAGTCCCCCCGGTGCAGGGAGACATTGGCAGTACTTC
>-|many|TRBV5-6|TRBJ1-1
CASSWTVTNTEAFF
TGTGCCAGCAGCTGGACAGTAACTAACACTGAAGCTTTCTTT
>-|-|TRBV24-1|TRBJ2-3
CATSELGTNSRTDTQYF
TGTGCCACCAGTGAGCTGGGGACGAATTCACGCACAGATACGCAGTATTTT
>-|many|TRBV20-1|TRBJ1-6
CSARDQGLPGSSYNSPLHF
TGCAGTGCTAGAGATCAAGGGTTGCCGGGAAGCTCCTATAATTCACCCCTCCACTTT
>-|few|TRBV9|TRBJ2-7
CASSVGGSAPEQYF
TGTGCCAGCAGCGTAGGGGGTTCCGCCCCCGAGCAGTACTTC
>-|few|TRBV5-6|TRBJ2-1
CASSLIAVPYNEQFF
TGTGCCAGCAGCTTGATTGCGGTTCCTTACAATGAGCAGTTCTTC
>TRBD2|few|TRBV28|TRBJ2-2
CASSLFWWRGDKTGELFF
TGTGCCAGCAGTTTATTCTGGTGGCGGGGGGATAAGACCGGGGAGCTGTTTTTT
>TRBD2|few|TRBV20-1|TRBJ2-7
CSARESGLAGGEQYF
TGCAGTGCTAGGGAGTCCGGACTAGCGGGAGGCGAGCAGTACTTC
>TRBD1|-|TRBV29-1|TRBJ2-1
CSVSGTGLYNEQFF
TGCAGCGTTTCCGGGACAGGTCTCTACAATGAGCAGTTCTTC
>-|few|TRBV19|TRBJ1-5
CASSIEGPSNQPQHF
TGTGCCAGTAGTATAGAAGGACCTAGCAATCAGCCCCAGCATTTT
>-|many|TRBV4-1|TRBJ2-1
CASSQVSGATTHEQFF
TGCGCCAGCAGCCAAGTTTCGGGAGCTACGACGCATGAGCAGTTCTTC
>-|many|TRBV5-1|TRBJ1-1
CASRVGVDTEAFF
TGCGCCAGCAGGGTCGGGGTGGACACTGAAGCTTTCTTT
>-|many|TRBV27|TRBJ1-1
CASSPLGRNTEAFF
TGTGCCAGCAGTCCACTTGGACGGAACACTGAAGCTTTCTTT
>TRBD1|-|TRBV27|TRBJ2-5
CASSLSWSLKGASKQETQYF
TGTGCCAGCAGTTTATCGTGGAGTTTGAAGGGGGCTAGCAAACAAGAGACCCAGTACTTC
>-|many|TRBV7-2|TRBJ1-5
CASSFRGGNQPQHF
TGTGCCAGCAGCTTCCGAGGAGGCAATCAGCCCCAGCATTTT
>TRBD2|many|TRBV2|TRBJ2-3
CASRDGAGVGDTQYF
TGTGCCAGCAGGGACGGAGCGGGAGTGGGAGATACGCAGTATTTT
>-|many|TRBV28|TRBJ2-5
CASSLYTRETQYF
TGTGCCAGCAGTTTATACACTCGGGAGACCCAGTACTTC
>-|-|TRBV19|TRBJ1-2
CASSLGDGDYGYTF
TGTGCCAGTAGTCTCGGGGACGGGGACTATGGCTACACCTTC
>TRBD1|many|TRBV12-3/TRBV12-4|TRBJ1-4
CASRYNPGQGDEKLFF
TGTGCCAGCAGATATAATCCGGGACAGGGAGATGAAAAACTGTTTTTT
>TRBD1|many|TRBV2|TRBJ1-6
CATLKGTGVGSPLHF
TGTGCCACCTTGAAGGGGACAGGGGTGGGCTCACCCCTCCACTTT
>TRBD2|-|TRBV4-2|TRBJ2-1
CASSRGLAGTGFPYNEQFF
TGTGCCAGCAGCCGAGGACTAGCGGGGACAGGGTTCCCCTACAATGAGCAGTTCTTC
>TRBD1|few|TRBV18|TRBJ2-1
CASSPGQGAEKFF
TGTGCCAGCTCACCGGGACAGGGGGCGGAAAAGTTCTTC
>TRBD1|few|TRBV6-1|TRBJ1-1
CASSSGTAGPTEAFF
TGTGCCAGCAGTTCCGGGACAGCGGGGCCCACTGAAGCTTTCTTT
>TRBD1|many|TRBV12-3/TRBV12-4|TRBJ2-5
CASSLGRGIETQYF
TGTGCCAGCAGTTTGGGCAGGGGGATCGAGACCCAGTACTTC
>-|many|TRBV2|TRBJ1-4
CASRIRATNEKLFF
TGTGCCAGCAGGATCCGGGCTACTAATGAAAAACTGTTTTTT
>-|many|TRBV30|TRBJ1-3
CAWSHNMGGHSGNTIYF
TGTGCCTGGAGTCACAACATGGGGGGTCACTCTGGAAACACCATATATTTT
>TRBD1|-|TRBV5-1|TRBJ2-2
CASSEGTAGELFF
TGCGCCAGCAGCGAGGGGACAGCGGGGGAGCTGTTTTTT
>-|many|TRBV28|TRBJ2-2
CASSFGFPSTLVNTGELFF
TGTGCCAGCAGTTTTGGGTTTCCGAGTACCCTAGTGAACACCGGGGAGCTGTTTTTT